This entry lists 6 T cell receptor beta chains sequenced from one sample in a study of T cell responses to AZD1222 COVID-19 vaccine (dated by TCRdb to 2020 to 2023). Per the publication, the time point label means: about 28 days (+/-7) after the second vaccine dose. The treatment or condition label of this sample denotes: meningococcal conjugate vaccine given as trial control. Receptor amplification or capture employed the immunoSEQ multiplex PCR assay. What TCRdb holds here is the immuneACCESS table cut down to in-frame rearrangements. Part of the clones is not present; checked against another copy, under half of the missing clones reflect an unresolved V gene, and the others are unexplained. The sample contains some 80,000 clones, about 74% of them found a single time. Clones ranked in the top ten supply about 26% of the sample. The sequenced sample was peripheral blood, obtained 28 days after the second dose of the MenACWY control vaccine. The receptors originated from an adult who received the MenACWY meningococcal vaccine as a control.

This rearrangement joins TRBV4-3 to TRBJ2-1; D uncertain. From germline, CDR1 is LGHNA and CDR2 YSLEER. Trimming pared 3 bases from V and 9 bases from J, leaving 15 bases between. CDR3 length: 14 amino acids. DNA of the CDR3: TGCGCCAGCAGCCAGTCGGTCCCCCTCGGTGAGCAGTTCTTC. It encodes CASSQSVPLGEQFF.

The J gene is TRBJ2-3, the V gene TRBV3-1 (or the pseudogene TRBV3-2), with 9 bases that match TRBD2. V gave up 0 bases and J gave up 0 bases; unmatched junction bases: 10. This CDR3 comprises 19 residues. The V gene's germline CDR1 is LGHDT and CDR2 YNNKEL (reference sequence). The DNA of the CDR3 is TGTGCCAGCAGCCAAGACTTAGCGGGGGACCCCTATAGCACAGATACGCAGTATTTT. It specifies CASSQDLAGDPYSTDTQYF.

CDR3 DNA: TGTGCCAGCAGCCGACGACAGGGTATAGGCTACACCTTC. This sequence encodes CASSRRQGIGYTF. The rearrangement uses TRBV12-3 or TRBV12-4 and TRBJ1-2, with TRBD1 identical over 7 bases. CDR3 length: 13 amino acids. V gave up 6 bases and J gave up 8 bases; unmatched junction bases: 9.

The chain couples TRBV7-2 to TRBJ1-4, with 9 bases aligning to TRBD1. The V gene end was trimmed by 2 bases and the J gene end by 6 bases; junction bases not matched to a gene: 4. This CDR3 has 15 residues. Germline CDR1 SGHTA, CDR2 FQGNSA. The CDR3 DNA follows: TGTGCCAGCAGCTTAACGGGACAGGGTCATGAAAAACTGTTTTTT. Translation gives CASSLTGQGHEKLFF.

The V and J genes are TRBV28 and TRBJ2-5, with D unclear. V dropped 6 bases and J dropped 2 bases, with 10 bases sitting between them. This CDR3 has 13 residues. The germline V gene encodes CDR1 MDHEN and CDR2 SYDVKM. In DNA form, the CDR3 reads TGTGCCAGCAGCTGGGGATTTCAAGAGACCCAGTACTTC. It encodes CASSWGFQETQYF.

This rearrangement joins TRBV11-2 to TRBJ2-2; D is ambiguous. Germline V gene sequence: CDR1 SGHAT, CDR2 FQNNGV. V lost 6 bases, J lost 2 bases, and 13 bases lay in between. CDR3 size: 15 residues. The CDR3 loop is CASRIRTDNTGELFF. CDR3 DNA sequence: TGTGCCAGCAGGATTAGGACGGATAACACCGGGGAGCTGTTTTTT.